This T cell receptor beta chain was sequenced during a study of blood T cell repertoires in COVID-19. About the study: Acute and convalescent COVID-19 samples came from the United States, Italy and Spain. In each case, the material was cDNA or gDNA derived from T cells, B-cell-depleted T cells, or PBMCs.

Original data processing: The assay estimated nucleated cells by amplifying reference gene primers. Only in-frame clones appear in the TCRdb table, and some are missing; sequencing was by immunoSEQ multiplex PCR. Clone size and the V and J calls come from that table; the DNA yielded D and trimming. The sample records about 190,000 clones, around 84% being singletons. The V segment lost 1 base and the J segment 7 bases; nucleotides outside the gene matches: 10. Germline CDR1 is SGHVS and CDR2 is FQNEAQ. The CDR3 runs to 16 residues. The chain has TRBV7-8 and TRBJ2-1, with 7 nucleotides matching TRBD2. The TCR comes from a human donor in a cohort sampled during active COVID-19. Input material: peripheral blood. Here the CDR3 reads CASSLDGAGVSNEQFF. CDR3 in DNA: TGTGCCAGCAGCTTAGATGGTGCGGGGGTATCGAATGAGCAGTTCTTC.